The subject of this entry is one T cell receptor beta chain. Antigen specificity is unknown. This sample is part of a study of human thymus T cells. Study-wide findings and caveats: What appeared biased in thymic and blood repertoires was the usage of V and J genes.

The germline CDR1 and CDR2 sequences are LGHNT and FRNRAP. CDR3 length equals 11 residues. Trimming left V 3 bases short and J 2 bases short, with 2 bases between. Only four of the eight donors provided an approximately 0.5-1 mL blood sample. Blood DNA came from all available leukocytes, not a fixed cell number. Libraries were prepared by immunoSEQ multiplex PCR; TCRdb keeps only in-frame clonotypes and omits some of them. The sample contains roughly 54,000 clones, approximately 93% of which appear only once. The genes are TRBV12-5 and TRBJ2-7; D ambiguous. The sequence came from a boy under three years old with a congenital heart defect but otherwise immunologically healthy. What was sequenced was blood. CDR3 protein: CASGFAYEQYF. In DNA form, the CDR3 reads TGTGCTAGTGGTTTTGCCTACGAGCAGTACTTC. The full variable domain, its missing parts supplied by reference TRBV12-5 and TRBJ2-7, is DARVTQTPRHKVTEMGQEVTMRCQPILGHNTVFWYRQTMMQGLELLAYFRNRAPLDDSGMPKDRFSAEMPDATLATLKIQPSEPRDSAVYFCASGFAYEQYFGPGTRLTVT.